The clone carrying this T cell receptor (beta chain) was counted once. The sample belongs to a study of CD8 T cells in Susac syndrome. Sequencing of TCR beta drew on CD8+ and CD4+ T cells from blood. In the multiple sclerosis control group, patients were treatment-naive and had stable or active relapsing-remitting disease. CD8+ and CD4+ T cells were negatively isolated; TEMRA cells were FACS-enriched. Random hexamers were used to reverse transcribe the RNA input (roughly 0.5 to 1 ug). Multiplex immunoSEQ PCR targeted 54 Vbeta and 13 Jbeta TCR beta segments. TCRdb itself ran the immunoSEQ multiplex PCR reads through MiXCR, one entry per CDR3 protein. The sample contains roughly 150,000 distinct CDR3 sequences, approximately 94% of which appear only once. The CDR3 has 15 residues. V dropped 6 bases and J dropped 4 bases, with 16 bases sitting between them. Germline V CDR1 and CDR2: ENHRY, SYGVKD.

The sample was CD4+ T cells from PBMCs. This chain joins TRBV10-3 and TRBJ2-1; tentatively, D is TRBD2 (5 bases). This receptor was taken from a human donor with multiple sclerosis. The CDR3 DNA reads as TGTGCCATCAGCCCGGAGAGAGGGCCATACAATGAGCAGTTCTTC. Residues: CAISPERGPYNEQFF.